This T cell receptor beta chain was found in a study of spatial heterogeneity in lung cancer. Study findings and constraints: Expanded intratumoral alpha and beta TCR counts tracked tumor mutation counts. Quantities of ubiquitous and regional expanded TCRs paralleled ubiquitous and regional nonsynonymous mutations, respectively.

This clonotype is judged medium-sized. Its matching antigen is unknown. This sample's time point: sample taken at primary tumor resection. The length of the CDR3 is 16 residues. Germline CDR1 reads MNHNY; CDR2 reads SVGAGI (reference sequence). V lost 6 bases, J lost 3 bases, and 21 bases lay in between. TCRdb fed the 5' RACE reads into MiXCR, producing one record per CDR3 protein. The table lists about 100,000 distinct CDR3 sequences, approximately 4% of them singletons, with around 21% in the top ten. The source was lung tumor tissue, collected at surgery. The sequence came from a male donor with early-stage non-small cell lung cancer. The chain couples TRBV6-6 to TRBJ2-7; D perhaps matches TRBD2 (6 bases). The chain's CDR3 is CASRAGDERVFYEQYF. The CDR3 coding sequence is TGTGCCAGCAGGGCCGGCGATGAGCGGGTCTTCTACGAGCAGTACTTC.